The 23 T cell receptor beta chains listed next were all sequenced from one sample in a study of Graves' ophthalmopathy and Graves' hyperthyroidism. Using RNA transcripts, the TCR beta CDR3 regions were amplified. RT-PCR was first run with HTBI primers, then multiplex PCR in a second round. TCRdb reprocessed the multiplex PCR reads with MiXCR, giving one entry per CDR3 protein. The top ten hold 5.5% to 7% of the sample, which has more than 300,000 distinct CDR3 sequences, approximately 15% seen once. The material sequenced was peripheral blood. These TCRs come from a young woman with stable Graves' hyperthyroidism.

This clonotype showed up many times. J is TRBJ2-2 and V is TRBV5-1; TRBD2 might be the D (6 bases). CDR1 and CDR2 (germline): SGHRS, YFSETQ. The V end was cut by 2 bases, the J end by 5 bases, with 10 bases between. The length of the CDR3 is 14 residues. The CDR3 here is CASSFYGGTGELFF. The CDR3, as DNA: TGCGCCAGCAGCTTTTACGGGGGTACCGGGGAGCTGTTTTTT.

This clonotype was found many times. This chain uses TRBV6-2 or TRBV6-3 with TRBJ1-2; TRBD1 matches at 9 bases. The CDR3 covers 14 residues. With V trimmed by 2 bases and J by 5 bases, 3 bases remained unmatched. Germline CDR1 MNHEY, CDR2 SVGEGT. The CDR3 sequence: CASSYDGTGYGYTF. Here the CDR3 DNA reads TGTGCCAGCAGTTACGACGGGACAGGGTATGGCTACACCTTC.

This clonotype occurred many times. V is TRBV5-1 and J is TRBJ1-2; 7 bases are a match to TRBD1. Germline V CDR1 and CDR2: SGHRS, YFSETQ. The trim removed 4 bases at V and 4 bases at J, leaving 7 bases unmatched. The CDR3 length is 14 residues. CDR3 sequence reads: CASSGGRDSYGYTF. In DNA, the CDR3 is TGCGCCAGCAGCGGGGGCCGGGACAGCTATGGCTACACCTTC.

There are many counts of this clonotype. The chain uses TRBV12-3 or TRBV12-4 and TRBJ1-2; no reliable D call. The length of the CDR3 is 14 residues. Trimming took off 6 bases at V and 4 bases at J, with 15 bases between the two ends. CDR3 region: CASSPRERFYGYTF. As DNA, the CDR3 is TGTGCCAGCAGCCCTCGTGAAAGGTTCTATGGCTACACCTTC.

In its sample, this clonotype was seen many times. This chain links TRBV6-1 with TRBJ2-7; D may be TRBD2 (7 bases). The V gene's germline CDR1 is MNHNS and CDR2 SASEGT. Deletions cut 3 bases from V and 3 bases from J, with 15 bases between. The CDR3 covers 15 residues. CDR3 in amino acids: CASSDRGGGFYEQYF. CDR3 nucleotide sequence: TGTGCCAGCAGTGACCGCGGGGGCGGTTTCTACGAGCAGTACTTC.

In this sample, this clonotype turned up many times. The chain recombines TRBV5-1 with TRBJ1-2; TRBD1 agrees at 8 bases. CDR3 length equals 15 residues. Trimming cost V 5 bases and J 8 bases; bases outside gene matches: 14. Germline V CDR1 and CDR2: SGHRS, YFSETQ. The CDR3 sequence is CASRKAPWTGRGYTF. The CDR3 DNA reads as TGCGCCAGCAGGAAGGCCCCGTGGACAGGGAGGGGCTACACCTTC.

Note on this clonotype: A much more abundant neighbour one base away suggests this may be a read error. The chain links TRBV9 to TRBJ1-2; unclear D gene. The CDR3 is 12 amino acids. In germline, CDR1 is SGDLS, CDR2 YYNGEE. V was cut by 6 bases and J by 5 bases, with 11 bases left in between. CDR3 sequence (DNA): TGTGCCAGCACCGATTCAGCGTATGGCTACACCTTC. This sequence encodes CASTDSAYGYTF. The complete variable domain, with remaining parts taken from reference TRBV9 and TRBJ1-2, reads DSGVTQTPKHLITATGQRVTLRCSPRSGDLSVYWYQQSLDQGLQFLIQYYNGEERAKGNILERFSAQQFPDLHSELNLSSLELGDSALYFCASTDSAYGYTFGSGTRLTVV.

This clonotype was counted many times. The J gene is TRBJ1-1, the V gene TRBV28; D gene unclear. The CDR3 length is 13 residues. Germline V gene lookup returns CDR1 MDHEN and CDR2 SYDVKM. The V and J ends lost 2 bases and 5 bases respectively, with 9 bases between them. DNA of the CDR3: TGTGCCAGCAGTTTAAGGAGGTTAACTGAAGCTTTCTTT. Translating it yields CASSLRRLTEAFF.

The rearrangement joins TRBV12-3 or TRBV12-4 to TRBJ1-6; D is uncertain. V was clipped by 3 bases and J by 0 bases, with 9 bases between them. This CDR3 spans 16 amino acids. CDR3 nucleotide sequence: TGTGCCAGCAGTTTTAGTTGGAGCTCCTATAATTCACCCCTCCACTTT. Translated, it gives CASSFSWSSYNSPLHF.

The J gene is TRBJ1-2, the V gene TRBV3-1; D uncertain. CDR3 length: 13 amino acids. V lost 3 bases and J lost 3, with 8 bases in between. Germline V lookup: CDR1 LGHDT, CDR2 YNNKEL (reference sequence). The CDR3 nucleotides read TGTGCCAGCAGCCACGGCCTCGACTATGGCTACACCTTC. Residues: CASSHGLDYGYTF. Based on the CDR3 plus reference TRBV3-1 and TRBJ1-2, the full variable domain is DTAVSQTPKYLVTQMGNDKSIKCEQNLGHDTMYWYKQDSKKFLKIMFSYNNKELIINETVPNRFSPKSPDKAHLNLHINSLELGDSAVYFCASSHGLDYGYTFGSGTRLTVV.

This clonotype was picked up many times. The chain combines TRBV6-1 with TRBJ1-2, with D unresolved. The CDR3 has 13 amino acids. The V end was cut by 7 bases, the J end by 6 bases, with 15 bases between. Germline V gene sequence: CDR1 MNHNS, CDR2 SASEGT. CDR3 coding DNA: TGTGCCAGCACGAATCGGGCTGGAGATGGCTACACCTTC. Residues: CASTNRAGDGYTF.

This clonotype was counted ten times or more. The chain links TRBV6-1 to TRBJ1-6; possible D gene TRBD1, 5 bases. The V end lost 4 bases, the J end lost 10 bases, and 14 bases lay between the germline ends. This CDR3 is built from 14 residues. Germline assignment: CDR1 MNHNS and CDR2 SASEGT. CDR3 sequence (DNA): TGTGCCAGCAGTGGGGGCCTTACTCCCTCACCCCTCCACTTT. Translating gives CASSGGLTPSPLHF.

This clonotype has a handful of counts. A much larger clone differs from this one at a single base, so this may be a read error. The rearrangement links TRBV19 to TRBJ2-5; unclear D gene. The germline V gene has CDR1 LNHDA and CDR2 SQIVND (reference sequence). The CDR3 has 14 amino acids. The CDR3 region is CASSPDGVQETKYF. The CDR3 DNA follows: TGTGCCAGTAGCCCCGACGGTGTTCAAGAGACCAAGTACTTC. The variable domain in full, completed from reference TRBV19 and TRBJ2-5, reads DGGITQSPKYLFRKEGQNVTLSCEQNLNHDAMYWYRQDPGQGLRLIYYSQIVNDFQKGDIAEGYSVSREKKESFPLTVTSAQKNPTAFYLCASSPDGVQETKYFGPGTRLLVL.

This clonotype was observed at least ten times. In DNA form, the CDR3 reads TGTGCCAGCAGCCAAGAACAGGGGACAGGGCAGACCCAGTACTTC. Protein sequence: CASSQEQGTGQTQYF. The chain recombines TRBV4-2 with TRBJ2-5; 9 bases align to TRBD1. The V gene's germline CDR1 is LGHNA and CDR2 YNFKEQ. The V segment lost 0 bases and the J segment 6 bases; nucleotides outside the gene matches: 5. The length of the CDR3 is 15 residues.

This clonotype was counted at least ten times. The chain uses TRBV6-5 and TRBJ2-2, with 7 bases lining up with TRBD2. There are 15 residues in the CDR3. The germline V gene has CDR1 MNHEY and CDR2 SVGAGI. Trimming at V came to 6 bases and at J to 3 bases, leaving 7 bases not matched to a gene. For the CDR3, the DNA is TGTGCCAGCAGGGGGGGGTCCACACACACCGGGGAGCTGTTTTTT. Protein product: CASRGGSTHTGELFF.

DNA of the CDR3: TGTGCCACCGGACTAGCGGGATACGAGCAGTACTTC. This codes for CATGLAGYEQYF. The rearrangement links TRBV6-2 or TRBV6-3 to TRBJ2-7; 12 bases match TRBD2. V was clipped by 10 bases and J by 4 bases; unmatched bases: 2. Germline V gives CDR1 MNHEY, CDR2 SVGEGT. The CDR3 runs 12 residues.

This clonotype was recorded a few times. The genes are TRBV19 and TRBJ2-2; D call uncertain. CDR3 length: 14 residues. The V and J ends lost 7 bases and 1 base respectively, with 10 bases between them. Germline lookup yields CDR1 LNHDA and CDR2 SQIVND (reference sequence). The CDR3 DNA reads TGTGCCAGTATAAGGGCGGAGAACACCGGGGAGCTGTTTTTT. Translating it yields CASIRAENTGELFF.

Remarks on this clonotype: With a much larger clone just one base away, this may be a read error. The rearrangement links TRBV6-1 to TRBJ1-5, with TRBD1 identical over 10 bases. V was pared by 6 bases and J by 7 bases, with 6 bases of the junction left unmatched. The CDR3 runs to 14 residues. CDR1 and CDR2 from the germline V gene are MNHNS and SASEGT. The DNA for the CDR3 is TGTGCCAGCAGCACGACAGGGGGCCGGCAGCCCCAGCATTTT. It yields the protein CASSTTGGRQPQHF.

This clonotype was seen ten or more times. The chain recombines TRBV12-3 or TRBV12-4 with TRBJ1-2, with D hard to call. The CDR3 loop spans 15 amino acids. V lost 3 bases to trimming and J lost 3 bases, with 14 bases between them. The CDR3 DNA reads as TGTGCCAGCAGTTTCGGAGGTCCTCCAGACTATGGCTACACCTTC. As protein: CASSFGGPPDYGYTF.

This clonotype was seen many times. The chain has TRBV20-1 and TRBJ1-2; D unclear. The length of the CDR3 is 13 residues. The germline CDR1 and CDR2 sequences are DFQATT and SNEGSKA (reference sequence). Trimming removed 5 bases from V and 4 bases from J, with 14 bases in between. The CDR3: CSAPRELPYGYTF. The CDR3 coding sequence is TGCAGTGCTCCCCGGGAGCTACCCTATGGCTACACCTTC.

This clonotype was detected many times. The CDR3 loop reads CASSPFSPIDRAHQPQHF. The CDR3 coding sequence is TGTGCCAGCAGCCCCTTCTCTCCTATAGACAGGGCGCATCAGCCCCAGCATTTT. The chain couples TRBV12-3 or TRBV12-4 to TRBJ1-5, with 7 positions matching TRBD1. J was trimmed by 5 bases and V by 6 bases; bases with no gene match: 19. There are 18 residues in the CDR3.

There are many counts of this clonotype. V gene TRBV19 combines with J gene TRBJ2-5; 7 bases match TRBD1. With 4 bases clipped from V and 2 bases from J, the junction kept 10 bases outside the gene matches. The V gene's germline CDR1 is LNHDA and CDR2 SQIVND (reference sequence). The CDR3 extends over 16 amino acids. The CDR3 DNA reads TGTGCCAGTAGTACCGGGACAGTACCATTTCAAGAGACCCAGTACTTC. Encoded protein: CASSTGTVPFQETQYF.

Many counts were recorded for this clonotype. The V and J genes are TRBV6-5 and TRBJ1-6, with TRBD1 as a possible D gene (6 bases). The CDR3 consists of 14 residues. Trimming took 5 bases from V and 4 from J, leaving 9 bases between them. In germline, CDR1 is MNHEY, CDR2 SVGAGI. This chain's CDR3 is CASSIRGYNSPLHF. The CDR3 region has the DNA TGTGCCAGCAGTATCAGGGGTTATAATTCACCCCTCCACTTT.